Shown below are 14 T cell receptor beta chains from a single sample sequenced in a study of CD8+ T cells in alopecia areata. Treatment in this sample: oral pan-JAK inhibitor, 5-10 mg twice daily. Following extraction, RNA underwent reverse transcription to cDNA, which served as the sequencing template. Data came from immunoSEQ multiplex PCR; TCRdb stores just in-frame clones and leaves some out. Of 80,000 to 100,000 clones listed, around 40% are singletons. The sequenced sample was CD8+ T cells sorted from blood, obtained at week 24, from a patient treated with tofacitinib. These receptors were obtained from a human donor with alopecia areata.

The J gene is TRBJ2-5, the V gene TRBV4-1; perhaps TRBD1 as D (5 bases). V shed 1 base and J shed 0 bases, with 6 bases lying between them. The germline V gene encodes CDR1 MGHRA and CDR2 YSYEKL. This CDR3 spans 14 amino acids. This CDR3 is CASSQVTDQETQYF. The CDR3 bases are TGCGCCAGCAGCCAAGTGACAGACCAAGAGACCCAGTACTTC.

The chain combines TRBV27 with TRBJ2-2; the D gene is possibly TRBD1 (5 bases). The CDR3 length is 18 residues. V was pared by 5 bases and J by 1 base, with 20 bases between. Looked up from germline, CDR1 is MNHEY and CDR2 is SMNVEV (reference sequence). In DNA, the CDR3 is TGTGCCAGCAGTCCCTCTACCCCCGGAGACAGGAACACCGGGGAGCTGTTTTTT. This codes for CASSPSTPGDRNTGELFF.

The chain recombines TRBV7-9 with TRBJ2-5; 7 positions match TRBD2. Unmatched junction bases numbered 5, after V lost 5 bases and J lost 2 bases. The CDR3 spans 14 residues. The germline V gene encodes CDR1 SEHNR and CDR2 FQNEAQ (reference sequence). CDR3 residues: CASSPRDYQETQYF. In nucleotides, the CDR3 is TGTGCCAGCAGCCCAAGGGACTATCAAGAGACCCAGTACTTC.

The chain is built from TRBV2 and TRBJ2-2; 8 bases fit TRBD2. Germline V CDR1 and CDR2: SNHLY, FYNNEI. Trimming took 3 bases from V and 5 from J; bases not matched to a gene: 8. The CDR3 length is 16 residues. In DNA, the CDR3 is TGTGCCAGCAGTGAGACCTCGGCGGGAGGTACCGGGGAGCTGTTTTTT. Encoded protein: CASSETSAGGTGELFF. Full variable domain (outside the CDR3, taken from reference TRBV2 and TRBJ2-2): EPEVTQTPSHQVTQMGQEVILRCVPISNHLYFYWYRQILGQKVEFLVSFYNNEISEKSEIFDDQFSVERPDGSNFTLKIRSTKLEDSAMYFCASSETSAGGTGELFFGEGSRLTVL.

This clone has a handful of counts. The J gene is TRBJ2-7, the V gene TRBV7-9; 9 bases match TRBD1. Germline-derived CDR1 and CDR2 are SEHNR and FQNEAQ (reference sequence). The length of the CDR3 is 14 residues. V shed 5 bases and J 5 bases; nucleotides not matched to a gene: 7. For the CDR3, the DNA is TGTGCCAGCAGCGCCGGGACAGGGTGGAACGAGCAGTACTTC. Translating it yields CASSAGTGWNEQYF.

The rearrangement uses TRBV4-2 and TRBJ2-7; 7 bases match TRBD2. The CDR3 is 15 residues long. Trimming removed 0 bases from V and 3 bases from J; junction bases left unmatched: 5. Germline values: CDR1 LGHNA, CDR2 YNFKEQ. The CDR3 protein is CASSQDHPSGYEQYF. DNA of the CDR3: TGTGCCAGCAGCCAAGATCATCCTAGCGGCTACGAGCAGTACTTC.

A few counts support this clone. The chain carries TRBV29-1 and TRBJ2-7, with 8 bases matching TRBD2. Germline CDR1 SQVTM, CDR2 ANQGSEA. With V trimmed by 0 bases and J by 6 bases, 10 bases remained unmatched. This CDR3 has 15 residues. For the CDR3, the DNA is TGCAGCGTTGAAGATTCCAGCGGGAGAGCCTTCGAGCAGTACTTC. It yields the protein CSVEDSSGRAFEQYF.

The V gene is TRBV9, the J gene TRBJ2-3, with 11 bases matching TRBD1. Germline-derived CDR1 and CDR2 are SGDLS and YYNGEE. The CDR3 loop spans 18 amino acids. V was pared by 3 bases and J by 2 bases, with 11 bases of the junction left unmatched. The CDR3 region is CASSGTGGGAFPTDTQYF. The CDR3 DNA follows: TGTGCCAGCAGCGGGACAGGGGGCGGGGCTTTTCCCACAGATACGCAGTATTTT.

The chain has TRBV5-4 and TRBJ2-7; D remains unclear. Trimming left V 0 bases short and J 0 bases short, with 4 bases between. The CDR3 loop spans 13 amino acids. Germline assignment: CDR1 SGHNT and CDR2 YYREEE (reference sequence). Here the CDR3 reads CASSLDLSYEQYF. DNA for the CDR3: TGTGCCAGCAGCTTGGACCTCTCCTACGAGCAGTACTTC.

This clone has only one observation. The chain's CDR3 is CAWSGHTYEQYF. The CDR3 bases are TGTGCCTGGAGTGGACACACCTACGAGCAGTACTTC. J is TRBJ2-7 and V is TRBV30; D is uncertain. The V end lost 1 base, the J end lost 2 bases, and 6 bases lay between the germline ends. The CDR3 spans 12 residues. Germline V gene sequence: CDR1 GTSNPN, CDR2 SVGIG (reference sequence).

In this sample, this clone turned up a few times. The CDR3 nucleotides read TGTGCCATCAGTGTCGAGGCCACCTCCTACGAGCAGTACTTC. Translation gives CAISVEATSYEQYF. This chain joins TRBV10-3 and TRBJ2-7, with unresolved D. Germline CDR1 ENHRY, CDR2 SYGVKD. With 4 bases removed from V and 0 bases from J, the gap between germline ends came to 10 bases. CDR3 length: 14 amino acids.

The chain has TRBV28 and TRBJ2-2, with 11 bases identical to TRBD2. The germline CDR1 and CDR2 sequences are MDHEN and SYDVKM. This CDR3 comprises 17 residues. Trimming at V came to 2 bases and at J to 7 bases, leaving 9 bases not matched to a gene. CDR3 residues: CASSLELAGVNGGELFF. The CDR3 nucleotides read TGTGCCAGCAGTTTAGAACTAGCGGGAGTCAATGGCGGGGAGCTGTTTTTT.

The CDR3 sequence is CASSLTSYGYTF. In DNA form, the CDR3 reads TGTGCCAGCAGCCTGACGAGCTATGGCTACACCTTC. The chain has TRBV7-9 and TRBJ1-2; D ambiguous. The CDR3 totals 12 residues. V lost 5 bases, J lost 4 bases, and 8 bases lay in between. Per germline, CDR1 SEHNR and CDR2 FQNEAQ (reference sequence).

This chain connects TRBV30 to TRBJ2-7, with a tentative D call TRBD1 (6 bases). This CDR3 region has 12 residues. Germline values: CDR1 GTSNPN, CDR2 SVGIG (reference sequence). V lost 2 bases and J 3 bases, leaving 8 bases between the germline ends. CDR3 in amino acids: CAWSPDSYEQYF. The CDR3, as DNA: TGTGCCTGGAGTCCGGACAGCTACGAGCAGTACTTC.